This note documents a single T cell receptor (beta chain) sequence. Its cognate antigen is unknown. The V gene lost 6 bases and the J gene lost 4 bases, with 12 bases spanning the gap. Germline V gene lookup returns CDR1 MNHNS and CDR2 SASEGT. The CDR3 runs 13 residues. This entry is derived from a study of cytomegalovirus exposure and HLA in healthy donors. Study-wide points: As confirmed in vitro, three CMV-associated chains were specific for CMV antigens. The productive fraction for most TCR beta V segments was about 87% or about 30% in an earlier analysis. The later analysis indicated that the majority of CMV-associated TCR beta chains appeared HLA-restricted.

PCR amplification relied on 60 Vbeta primers (plus 13 Jbeta primers). Original processing notes: A later analysis tallied 80 million or so unique TCR beta chains, around 9.9 million of them shared. Repertoires were generated with immunoSEQ multiplex PCR, while TCRdb's copy carries only in-frame clones and drops some. That table is the source of V, J and clone size, and D and trimming were worked out from the DNA. The table includes tens of thousands of clones, about 77% detected once. The sequence was obtained from a male donor in good health and CMV-seropositive. The rearrangement uses TRBV6-1 and TRBJ1-1; D unclear. Sequencing was done on a sample of PBMCs. CDR3 region: CASSHTSGTEAFF. The CDR3 coding sequence is TGTGCCAGCAGCCATACCTCAGGCACTGAAGCTTTCTTT.